Described below is a single TCR beta chain sequence and its context. In its sample, this clone was seen a few times. Its antigen is not yet known. Per-base quality was not reported, and no clone a single base away is much larger than it. Including cysteine and phenylalanine, the CDR3 has 15 amino acids. Only the CDR3 DNA is retained, 45 bases long and in frame from the first base. V is cut by 1 base and J by 4 bases, and the space between the germline ends is 11 bases. From a lookup of the germline V gene, CDR1 and CDR2 are SGDLS and YYNGEE. Receptor amplification or capture employed the immunoSEQ multiplex PCR assay. The multiplex PCR relied on a mix of 60 forward primers for TCR Vbeta segments and 13 reverse primers for TCR Jbeta segments. A multiplex PCR assay on genomic DNA amplified the CDR3 region of rearranged TCR beta genes. Amplified TCR beta libraries were sequenced as 87-base-pair reads on the Illumina HiSeq System. For the original study's pipeline: In a later analysis, tens of millions of unique TCR beta chains were counted across the 666 repertoires, and roughly 11 million of these chains were shared by at least two donors. Raw reads were error-corrected and collapsed into unique sequences by a nearest-neighbor algorithm in which closely related sequences were merged to remove PCR and sequencing errors. CDR3 sequences were aligned to IMGT reference sequences to assign V, D and J gene segments. For a sequence to be retained, a match of at least six nucleotides was required to both a V gene segment and a J gene segment. A rearrangement counted as productive if the CDR3 had no stop codons and remained in frame with V and J, and every other rearrangement counted as non-productive. CDR3 was defined according to IMGT convention as the region running from the second conserved V-encoded cysteine to the conserved J-encoded phenylalanine. Sequences without an unambiguous match to a single V gene segment were excluded from the earlier analysis of about 600 of the donors. An earlier analysis of 500 to 700 of the donors classified V segments as functional when productive rearrangements were above 56.7% and as segregating when the standard deviation between donors was above 5%. A statistical classification framework was developed to diagnose cytomegalovirus status using the catalog of TCR beta chain sequences. In a later analysis, V and J genes were assigned by comparing TCR nucleotide sequences against IMGT/GENE-DB human TR gene sequences. A later analysis assigned CDR3 sequences and most-parsimonious VDJ recombination scenarios with the TCRdist pipeline. In a later analysis, every TCR beta chain was defined by the combination of its CDR3 amino acid sequence and its V-gene family, and reads without a unique V-gene family were dropped. To address suspected cross-contamination and a sequencing artifact, a later analysis removed 550 to 750 highly shared, low-generation-probability nucleotide sequences. In a later analysis, a clonal expansion index was calculated for each public chain from normalized within-repertoire ranks of inferred template counts. Generation probabilities in a later analysis came from a VDJ recombination model fitted to out-of-frame rearrangements, and those results were checked against IGoR. A later analysis scored TCR-TCR, TCR-HLA and TCR-CMV co-occurrence with hypergeometric tests, applying a repertoire-size bias correction to TCR pairs. False discovery rates were estimated in a later analysis by permuting HLA or CMV assignments 20 times. In a later analysis, co-occurring TCRs were grouped using DBSCAN, and TCRdist sequence similarity was added for clustering within HLA-allele-positive subsets. Repertoires with fewer than 30,000 or more than 120,000 public chains, plus five repertoires with anomalous nucleotide sharing, were excluded from co-occurrence clustering. As stored in TCRdb, this immuneACCESS dataset retains in-frame rearrangements with V and J assigned. A fraction of the clones does not appear; measured against another copy, unresolved V genes explain less than half of the discrepancy, and the remainder lacks a known reason. D and trimming come from the DNA, and the V and J calls and clone size come from that table. The sample has over 80,000 clones on record, around 74% of them singletons. The ten largest clones represent roughly 3% of the sample.

The sample belongs to a study of cytomegalovirus exposure and HLA in healthy donors (dated by TCRdb to the late 2010s). Background for the entire study: According to an earlier analysis of several hundred of the donors, some 170 million T cells yielded some 120 million unique TCR beta sequences and approximately 280 Gb of sequence data. An early release covering about 600 HLA-typed donors comprised 300 to 350 gigabases of sequencing data and 85 million or so unique TCR sequences. The genetic ancestry cluster associated with self-reported Caucasian donors included approximately 85% of the roughly 400 genotyped donors. The study aimed to test whether cataloging public T cell receptors could reveal signatures of past pathogen exposure. Using immunosequencing, the study profiled T cell repertoires from fewer than 850 subjects and related those repertoires to cytomegalovirus serostatus. Along with the approximately 650-subject first cohort, a separate validation cohort of over 90 different subjects was used. High-throughput TCR immunosequencing, statistical association of individual TCRs with disease status, and machine learning were combined to predict cytomegalovirus infection status. In a later analysis, previously published TCR beta repertoires from several hundred donors were re-analyzed and high-resolution HLA genotyping was added so that TCR occurrence patterns could be studied. The later analysis used no new phenotypic data to find candidate immune exposures, relying instead on TCR beta sequences and their occurrence across donors. To decide whether each TCR beta V gene segment behaved as functional or pseudogenic, an earlier analysis of approximately 590 of the donors relied on high-throughput TCR beta sequencing. Donor age, sex, ethnicity and CMV serostatus were compiled together with the repertoire data. A later genetic analysis used genome-wide SNP genotypes for about three fifths of the roughly 700 donors, treating that subset as a discovery cohort. Every repertoire in the discovery cohort had been generated on one and the same sequencing platform. Both class I and class II loci were covered by HLA typing, at four-digit resolution. Typing coverage varied by locus: 629-630 donors for A, B, C, DRB1 and DQB1; 522 for DQA1; about 590 for DPA1; roughly 450 for DPB1. Four or five DR-DQ haplotypes were treated as single units for association and clustering because of strong linkage in the cohort. On average, around 230,000 unique TCR beta nucleotide sequences were sequenced per donor among a few hundred genotyped donors of the cohort, with roughly a sixth of those sequences being non-productive. The paper as a whole reports these results and caveats: Correlated functional status among segregating V segments might be attributable to linkage disequilibrium, but an unknown experimental factor could not be ruled out. The authors suggested that the approach could potentially be extended to other disease states and immunological phenotypes. Most TCR sequences were seen in very few donors, while some public TCRs were found in many individuals. In an earlier analysis of around 500 of the donors, most TCR beta V segments appeared in productive rearrangements about 87% or about 30% of the time, broadly matching IMGT annotations. Because HLA typing was missing for some donors at each locus, association tests included only the typed subset. The classifier was reported to diagnose cytomegalovirus status with high specificity and sensitivity in both the original cohort and the validation cohort. Strong co-occurrence of HLA alleles, especially DR and DQ, made assigning TCR associations to individual alleles difficult. Immune exposure information for the cohort was limited to CMV serostatus. According to a later analysis, most CMV-associated TCR beta chains appeared to be HLA-restricted, and the HLA associations seemed to be driven largely by CMV exposure. In a later analysis, HLA-associated TCR beta chains were found to be more clonally expanded and to have lower generation probabilities than equally common non-associated chains. A further reported finding was that TCR beta sequences accurately predicted the HLA-A and HLA-B alleles for most subjects in the first cohort. According to a later analysis, TCR association rates differed among HLA loci, with DRB1 alleles showing the most associated TCRs and HLA-C alleles showing the fewest. A total of 164 TCR beta chains were listed by the study as associated with cytomegalovirus. In vitro tests confirmed that a few of the cytomegalovirus-associated TCR beta chains recognize cytomegalovirus antigens. Sequencing depth was assumed to be roughly uniform across donors in the presence/absence analyses, though that assumption may not hold. Some IMGT-functional V segments, including TRBV6-2 and TRBV6-3, could not be told apart with the 87-base-pair reads, so those segments were excluded. About 17 rarely observed V segments, including chromosome 9 orphons, were excluded from the earlier analysis of several hundred of the donors because counts were too low. In a later genetic analysis, a missense DCLRE1C variant was associated with V-gene and J-gene trimming of TCR beta chains, and the association was replicated in an independent cohort. In a later analysis, around 17,000 TCR beta sequences were associated with specific HLA alleles at a false discovery rate of 0.05. In this cohort, only TCR beta chains were sequenced, and detectable features were limited by the absence of alpha or paired-chain data. The sequencing pipeline was judged likely to have produced a cluster of highly shared sequence variants as a technical artifact. Several of the top co-occurrence clusters appeared to be linked to parvovirus B19, influenza, CMV and Epstein-Barr virus, according to a later analysis. According to a later genetic analysis, donors in an Asian-associated ancestry cluster had fewer N-insertions in productive TCRs than the approximately 630-donor mean.

The cohort was made up of about 610 healthy bone marrow donors. At the time of sampling, every cohort member was nominally healthy, though immune exposures that went unrecorded were likely present. The donor tested CMV seropositive, placing the donor among the 250 to 350 seropositive members of the cohort. Every donor gave a peripheral blood sample, and the peripheral blood mononuclear cells from that sample were used for TCR beta sequencing. Genomic DNA extraction from the blood cell samples was performed with the Qiagen DNeasy Blood Extraction Kit. This receptor was taken from a female donor in good health and CMV-seropositive. The V and J genes are TRBV9 and TRBJ2-2, with a weak D call of TRBD2 (6 bases match). Sequencing used PBMCs. DNA sequence: TGTGCCAGCAGCGTAAATTCGGGGGTCACCGGGGAGCTGTTTTTT. Its coded protein is CASSVNSGVTGELFF.